These T cell receptor beta chains were read from a single sample in a study of shared clonotypes between healthy human individuals. Sequencing used immunoSEQ multiplex PCR; TCRdb keeps in-frame clones, though not all of them. The sample includes some 2,400,000 clones, around 95% seen only once; the top ten take roughly 0.13%. Material: naive CD4+ T cells sorted from blood. These receptors were collected from a young man in good health. Each CDR3 is given with its conserved first and last residue. Fields, in order: D gene, V gene, J gene, CDR3 DNA, CDR3 protein. D genes are given only for firm matches.

>NA|TRBV2|TRBJ2-3
TGTGCCAGCAGTGAAAGGAGGGGGGGAGGCACAGATACGCAGTATTTT
CASSERRGGGTDTQYF
>NA|TRBV30|TRBJ1-5
TGTGCCTGGAGTGTAGGGGGATTTGGCAATCAGCCCCAGCATTTT
CAWSVGGFGNQPQHF
>NA|TRBV7-9|TRBJ2-1
TGTGCCAGTCAGGACAGCACGGGTGAGCAGTTCTTC
CASQDSTGEQFF
>NA|TRBV6-1|TRBJ1-3
TGTGCCAGCAGTCCCGGGGATACGGGAAACACCATATATTTT
CASSPGDTGNTIYF
>NA|TRBV18|TRBJ1-1
TGTGCCAGCTCACCACCCGGATCGACAGGGAACACTGAAGCTTTCTTT
CASSPPGSTGNTEAFF
>NA|TRBV5-5|TRBJ1-4
TGTGCCAGCAGCCACCGGGACTGGAATGAAAAACTGTTTTTT
CASSHRDWNEKLFF
>TRBD2|TRBV4-3|TRBJ2-7
TGCGCCAGCAGCCAGATCCTTAGCGGGAGGAGCAACGAGCAGTACTTC
CASSQILSGRSNEQYF
>NA|TRBV30|TRBJ1-2
TGTGCCTGGAGTCCGGGGGGCTATGGCTACACCTTC
CAWSPGGYGYTF
>NA|TRBV28|TRBJ1-2
TGTGCCAGCAGTTCACCGACCGGTAACTATGGCTACACCTTC
CASSSPTGNYGYTF
>NA|TRBV28|TRBJ1-5
TGTGCCAGCAGTTTCGGCGGATATTATAGCAATCAGCCCCAGCATTTT
CASSFGGYYSNQPQHF
>NA|TRBV10-2|TRBJ2-3
TGCGCCAGCGGTTCTAGCGTAGATACGCAGTATTTT
CASGSSVDTQYF
>NA|TRBV4-1|TRBJ1-4
TGCGCCAGCAGCGGGGGCAAGGTAGCAACTAATGAAAAACTGTTTTTT
CASSGGKVATNEKLFF
>TRBD2|TRBV30|TRBJ2-7
TGTGCCTGGAGTGTGGGTCTAGCGGGAAACTCCTACGAGCAGTACTTC
CAWSVGLAGNSYEQYF
>NA|TRBV7-2|TRBJ2-7
TGTGCCAGCAGCGGCCCCCCGAATCCATCCTACGAGCAGTACTTC
CASSGPPNPSYEQYF
>NA|TRBV11-3|TRBJ1-1
TGTGCCAGCAGCCCGGGAGAGGGGAAGGAGAACACTGAAGCTTTCTTT
CASSPGEGKENTEAFF
>NA|TRBV5-1|TRBJ2-7
TGCGCCAGCAGCTTGTACACCCAATACGAGCAGTACTTC
CASSLYTQYEQYF
>TRBD2|TRBV7-2|TRBJ2-7
TGTGCCAGCAGCTTAGGGCTAGCGGGAGGAGGAGCCTACGAGCAGTACTTC
CASSLGLAGGGAYEQYF
>NA|TRBV10-3|TRBJ1-2
TGTGCCATCAGCGGGACTAACTATGGCTACACCTTC
CAISGTNYGYTF
>NA|TRBV25-1|TRBJ2-7
TGTGCCAGCAGTGAATATGGGGGGGCAACCTACGAGCAGTACTTC
CASSEYGGATYEQYF
>NA|TRBV5-1|TRBJ2-1
TGCGCCAGCATACGAGCAGACAATGAGCAGTTCTTC
CASIRADNEQFF
>TRBD1|TRBV5-4|TRBJ1-1
TGTGCCAGCAGCACACGGACAGGGAACACTGAAGCTTTCTTT
CASSTRTGNTEAFF
>TRBD1|TRBV5-4|TRBJ2-5
TGTGCCAGCTCCGGGACAGGGGGCTTGAAGACCCAGTACTTC
CASSGTGGLKTQYF
>NA|TRBV9|TRBJ1-1
TGTGCCAGCAGCGTAGCAGCTGTGAACACTGAAGCTTTCTTT
CASSVAAVNTEAFF
>NA|TRBV30|TRBJ2-2
TGTGCCTGGATGACCCCTCGGGATATGAACACCGGGGAGCTGTTTTTT
CAWMTPRDMNTGELFF
>NA|TRBV2|TRBJ1-6
TGTGCCAGCAGGCCTATAACGGGTTCCTCATCACCCCTCCACTTT
CASRPITGSSSPLHF
>NA|TRBV10-1|TRBJ2-3
TGCGCCAGCAGTCGAGGGGGGGATACGCAGTATTTT
CASSRGGDTQYF
>TRBD2|TRBV11-1|TRBJ2-7
TGTGCCAGCAGCCGGGGACTAGCGGGGGGCGATGAGCAGTACTTC
CASSRGLAGGDEQYF
>NA|TRBV18|TRBJ2-7
TGTGCCAGCTCGCCTCTTTCCTACGAGCAGTACTTC
CASSPLSYEQYF
>TRBD1|TRBV30|TRBJ1-2
TGTGCCTATCGAAGTTCCGGGACAGGCGGCGGGAAGGGCTACACCTTC
CAYRSSGTGGGKGYTF
>TRBD1|TRBV7-2|TRBJ2-7
TGTGCCAGCAGCTTCGGGACAGGGGCTTACGAGCAGTACTTC
CASSFGTGAYEQYF
>NA|TRBV15|TRBJ1-2
TGTGCCACCAGCAGAGAAGTGGCCCTTCGTTCTGGCTATGGCTACACCTTC
CATSREVALRSGYGYTF
>NA|TRBV6-1|TRBJ2-7
TGTGCCAGCAGTGAACCGTCGGGAAGCTCCTACGAGCAGTACTTC
CASSEPSGSSYEQYF
>NA|TRBV6-6|TRBJ1-5
TGTGCCAGCAGCCGACAGACGTCGGAACCCCAGCATTTT
CASSRQTSEPQHF
>NA|TRBV11-3|TRBJ2-6
TGTGCCAGCAGCCACGGGACGGCCAGCTCTGGGGCCAACGTCCTGACTTTC
CASSHGTASSGANVLTF
>TRBD1|TRBV7-9|TRBJ1-1
TGTGCCAGCACCTGGGACAGGGGCACTGAAGCTTTCTTT
CASTWDRGTEAFF
>NA|TRBV10-1|TRBJ2-1
TGCGCCAGCAGTGTGCCCCGGTCCTACAATGAGCAGTTCTTC
CASSVPRSYNEQFF
>NA|TRBV7-9|TRBJ2-5
TGTGCCAGCAGCTCCCAATGGGGTAATAGTCCCCAAGAGACCCAGTACTTC
CASSSQWGNSPQETQYF
>NA|TRBV20-1|TRBJ2-3
TGCAGTGGATCGTGGGGGAATACGCAGTATTTT
CSGSWGNTQYF
>NA|TRBV10-3|TRBJ1-2
TGTGCCATCAGTGAATCCGGACAGAACTATGGCTACACCTTC
CAISESGQNYGYTF
>NA|TRBV6-6|TRBJ1-1
TGTGCCAGCAGTTACGGTCAAGGGACCGGCGGCACTGAAGCTTTCTTT
CASSYGQGTGGTEAFF
>NA|TRBV10-3|TRBJ1-3
TGTGCCATCAGTGAGGGAACGACAATCTCTGGAAACACCATATATTTT
CAISEGTTISGNTIYF